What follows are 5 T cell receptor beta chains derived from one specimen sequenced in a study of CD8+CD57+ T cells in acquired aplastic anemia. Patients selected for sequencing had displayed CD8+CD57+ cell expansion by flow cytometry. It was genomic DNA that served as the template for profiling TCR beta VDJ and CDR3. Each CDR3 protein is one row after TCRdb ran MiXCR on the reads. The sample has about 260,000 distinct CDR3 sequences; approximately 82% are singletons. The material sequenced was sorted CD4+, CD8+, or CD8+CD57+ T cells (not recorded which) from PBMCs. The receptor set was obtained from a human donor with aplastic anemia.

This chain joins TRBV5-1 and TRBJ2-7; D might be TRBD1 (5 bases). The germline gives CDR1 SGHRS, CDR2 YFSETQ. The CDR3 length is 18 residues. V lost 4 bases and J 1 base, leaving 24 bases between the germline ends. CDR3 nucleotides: TGCGCCAGCAGCCTGGTTTCAGGGTCGGAAGCCCTTTCCTACGAGCAGTACGTC. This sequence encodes CASSLVSGSEALSYEQYV.

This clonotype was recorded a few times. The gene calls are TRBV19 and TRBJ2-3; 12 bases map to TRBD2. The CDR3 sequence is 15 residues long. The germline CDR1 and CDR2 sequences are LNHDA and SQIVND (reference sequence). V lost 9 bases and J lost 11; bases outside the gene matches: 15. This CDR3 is CASSDSTSGSNEQYF. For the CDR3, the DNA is TGTGCCAGCAGTGACTCGACTAGCGGGAGCAATGAGCAGTATTTT.

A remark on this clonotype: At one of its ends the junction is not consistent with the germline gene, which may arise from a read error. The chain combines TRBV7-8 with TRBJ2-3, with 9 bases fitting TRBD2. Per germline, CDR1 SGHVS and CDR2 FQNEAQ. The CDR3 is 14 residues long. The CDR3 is CTSSSAGGGGPQYF. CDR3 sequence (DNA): TGTACCAGCAGCTCCGCGGGAGGGGGTGGTCCGCAGTATTTT.

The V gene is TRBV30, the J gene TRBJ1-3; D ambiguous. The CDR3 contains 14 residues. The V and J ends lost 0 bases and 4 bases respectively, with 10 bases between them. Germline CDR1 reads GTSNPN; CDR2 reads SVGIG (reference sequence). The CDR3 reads CAWSVGGQGNTIYF. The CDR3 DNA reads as TGTGCCTGGAGTGTCGGAGGGCAAGGAAACACCATATATTTT.

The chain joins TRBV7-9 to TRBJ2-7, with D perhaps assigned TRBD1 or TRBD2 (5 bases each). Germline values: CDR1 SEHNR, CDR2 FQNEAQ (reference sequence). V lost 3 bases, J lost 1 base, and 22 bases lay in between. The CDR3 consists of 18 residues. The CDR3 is CASSFHRDGAAHSYEQYV. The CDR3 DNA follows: TGTGCCAGCAGCTTTCATCGAGACGGGGCAGCCCATTCCTACGAGCAGTACGTC.